These 20 T cell receptor beta chains share one sample of origin, sequenced in a study of OX40 agonist ivuxolimab in advanced cancers. This table comes from immunoSEQ multiplex PCR, and its TCRdb copy is limited to in-frame clones, with some not included. The repertoire consists of nearly 60,000 clones, with 80% to 90% occurring once and the leading ten covering under 4%. The source material was CD4+ or CD8+ T cells sorted from blood, sampled in a trial of the OX40 agonist ivuxolimab. The receptors come from an adult with an advanced solid tumor such as melanoma, head and neck, liver or kidney cancer.

The V call is TRBV11-2, the J call TRBJ2-5; TRBD1 matches 7 bases. The CDR3 spans 13 residues. V shed 4 bases and J 5 bases; nucleotides not matched to a gene: 4. Germline CDR1 is SGHAT and CDR2 is FQNNGV. This chain's CDR3 is CASSSDRAETQYF. The CDR3 region has the DNA TGTGCCAGCAGCTCCGACAGGGCGGAGACCCAGTACTTC.

The rearrangement joins TRBV18 to TRBJ2-7; D gene ambiguous. CDR1 KGHSH and CDR2 LQKENI come from the germline V gene. The CDR3 length is 11 residues. V was shortened by 2 bases and J by 5 bases, with 4 bases between the two germline ends. The CDR3 reads CASSPSHEQYF. CDR3 nucleotides: TGTGCCAGCTCACCAAGCCACGAGCAGTACTTC.

The chain uses TRBV19 and TRBJ1-2, with 7 bases aligning to TRBD1. This CDR3 has 13 amino acids. The V segment lost 7 bases and the J segment 4 bases; nucleotides outside the gene matches: 6. From germline, CDR1 is LNHDA and CDR2 SQIVND (reference sequence). The CDR3 loop reads CASNRGEGYGYTF. CDR3 DNA: TGTGCCAGTAACAGGGGCGAGGGCTATGGCTACACCTTC.

This chain connects TRBV5-1 to TRBJ2-1, with 9 bases matching TRBD1. Germline CDR1 SGHRS, CDR2 YFSETQ. The CDR3 is made up of 15 amino acids. V lost 2 bases and J lost 7; bases outside the gene matches: 7. The CDR3 region has the DNA TGCGCCAGCAGCTTCATACAGGGGGCGAATAATGAGCAGTTCTTC. Its protein is CASSFIQGANNEQFF. Variable domain in full (rest from reference TRBV5-1 and TRBJ2-1): KAGVTQTPRYLIKTRGQQVTLSCSPISGHRSVSWYQQTPGQGLQFLFEYFSETQRNKGNFPGRFSGRQFSNSRSEMNVSTLELGDSALYLCASSFIQGANNEQFFGPGTRLTVL.

The chain combines TRBV10-3 with TRBJ2-5; 10 bases are shared with TRBD1. The CDR3 is 14 amino acids. Germline V CDR1 and CDR2: ENHRY, SYGVKD. V lost 2 bases, J lost 7 bases, and 4 bases stayed unmatched. CDR3 amino acids: CAISEADRGGTQYF. In nucleotides, the CDR3 is TGTGCCATCAGTGAGGCGGACAGGGGGGGGACCCAGTACTTC.

The rearrangement uses TRBV14 and TRBJ1-1; D is unresolved. V lost 2 bases to trimming and J lost 1 base, with 5 bases between them. The length of the CDR3 is 13 residues. Germline CDR1 SGHDN, CDR2 FVKESK. DNA of the CDR3: TGTGCCAGCAGCCAACAAGCGAACACTGAAGCTTTCTTT. Amino acid sequence: CASSQQANTEAFF. Full variable domain (rest looked up from reference TRBV14 and TRBJ1-1): EAGVTQFPSHSVIEKGQTVTLRCDPISGHDNLYWYRRVMGKEIKFLLHFVKESKQDESGMPNNRFLAERTGGTYSTLKVQPAELEDSGVYFCASSQQANTEAFFGQGTRLTVV.

This sequence joins TRBV19 and TRBJ1-1; a possible D gene is TRBD1 (5 bases). Germline CDR1 is LNHDA and CDR2 is SQIVND (reference sequence). The V and J ends lost 7 bases and 1 base respectively, with 16 bases between them. The CDR3 spans 15 residues. This CDR3 is CASKRQGVGNTEAFF. CDR3 DNA sequence: TGTGCCAGTAAACGGCAGGGTGTAGGGAACACTGAAGCTTTCTTT.

For the CDR3, the DNA is TGTGCCAGCAGCTTAGACCAGGTCGGCTTCTACGAGCAGTACTTC. It yields the protein CASSLDQVGFYEQYF. This chain links TRBV11-1 with TRBJ2-7; D remains unclear. This CDR3 has 15 amino acids. Per the germline V gene, CDR1 is SGHAT and CDR2 is FQDESV (reference sequence). V lost 1 base and J lost 3, with 13 bases in between.

CDR3 DNA sequence: TGCGCCAGCCCTGATAAAAAACGAGGCGCTACTCTCTACGAGCAGTACTTC. Its translation is CASPDKKRGATLYEQYF. The gene calls are TRBV10-1 and TRBJ2-7; D remains unclear. CDR3 length: 17 residues. Looked up from germline, CDR1 is WNHNN and CDR2 is SYGVQD (reference sequence). The germline V and J ends were trimmed by 8 bases and 3 bases, with 26 bases remaining between them.

This chain joins TRBV6-6 and TRBJ2-7; possible D gene TRBD2, 5 bases. The germline V gene encodes CDR1 MNHNY and CDR2 SVGAGI (reference sequence). The CDR3 consists of 14 residues. Trimming took 6 bases from V and 5 from J, leaving 17 bases between them. The CDR3 DNA sequence: TGTGCCAGCAGAAAGGCCGGGGAGATTGACGAGCAGTACTTC. As protein: CASRKAGEIDEQYF.

The rearrangement uses TRBV4-3 and TRBJ2-3; D not resolved. The CDR3 covers 14 residues. V shed 0 bases and J shed 5 bases, with 9 bases lying between them. Germline lookup yields CDR1 LGHNA and CDR2 YSLEER. This CDR3 reads CASSQEHGEDTQYF. Written as DNA, the CDR3 is TGCGCCAGCAGCCAAGAGCACGGTGAAGATACGCAGTATTTT.

The V call is TRBV30, the J call TRBJ1-2, with D possibly TRBD1 on 6 matching bases. Per the germline V gene, CDR1 is GTSNPN and CDR2 is SVGIG (reference sequence). Trimming cost V 3 bases and J 4 bases, with 18 bases left between them. The CDR3 is 15 residues long. The CDR3 DNA is TGTGCCTGGAGGGGGGGCCAGGGTAGGTTCTATGGCTACACCTTC. This sequence encodes CAWRGGQGRFYGYTF.

V usage is TRBV2 and J usage is TRBJ2-7; 8 bases are shared with TRBD1. Germline V lookup: CDR1 SNHLY, CDR2 FYNNEI. The CDR3 covers 14 residues. V dropped 6 bases and J dropped 0; count of bases not matched to a gene: 4. As DNA, the CDR3 is TGTGCCAGCAGAACAACAGGGGGCTCCTACGAGCAGTACTTC. Protein: CASRTTGGSYEQYF.

The chain is built from TRBV5-5 and TRBJ2-3; 10 bases align to TRBD2. CDR1 SGHKS and CDR2 YYEKEE come from the germline V gene (reference sequence). CDR3 size: 17 residues. V lost 4 bases, J lost 0 bases, and 8 bases stayed unmatched. The CDR3 is CASSRAGGRESTDTQYF. The CDR3 DNA is TGTGCCAGCAGCAGAGCGGGAGGGAGGGAAAGCACAGATACGCAGTATTTT.

The V and J genes are TRBV18 and TRBJ2-1; 9 bases align to TRBD1. V lost 4 bases and J lost 7; bases outside the gene matches: 5. This CDR3 is 14 amino acids long. From germline, CDR1 is KGHSH and CDR2 LQKENI. Here the CDR3 reads CASSRDRDLNEQFF. Written as DNA, the CDR3 is TGTGCCAGCTCACGGGACAGGGATTTGAATGAGCAGTTCTTC.

The V and J genes are TRBV9 and TRBJ1-1, with D tentatively TRBD1 (6 bases). The CDR3 is 12 residues long. The germline CDR1 and CDR2 sequences are SGDLS and YYNGEE. V was shortened by 0 bases and J by 9 bases, with 9 bases between the two germline ends. The CDR3 nucleotides read TGTGCCAGCAGCGTAGAAGGGACAAAAGCTTTCTTT. It encodes CASSVEGTKAFF.

The chain joins TRBV14 to TRBJ2-1; 10 bases are a match to TRBD1. From germline, CDR1 is SGHDN and CDR2 FVKESK. The J segment lost 5 bases and the V segment lost 4 bases, leaving 11 bases of the junction unmatched. This CDR3 region has 17 residues. Here the CDR3 reads CASSRHTGGQGNNEQFF. CDR3 bases: TGTGCCAGCAGCCGCCACACTGGGGGACAGGGGAACAATGAGCAGTTCTTC.

This chain joins TRBV9 and TRBJ2-5, with 10 positions matching TRBD2. Germline V gene lookup returns CDR1 SGDLS and CDR2 YYNGEE. There are 20 residues in the CDR3. J lost 2 bases, V lost 0 bases, and 16 bases had no gene match. The CDR3 DNA reads as TGTGCCAGCAGCGTAGGGATTTGGACTAAGGCTAGCGGGGGTCAAGAGACCCAGTACTTC. Translation: CASSVGIWTKASGGQETQYF.

The chain joins TRBV7-9 to TRBJ1-4; TRBD1 might be the D (5 bases). V shed 4 bases and J shed 8 bases, with 17 bases lying between them. This CDR3 is 15 amino acids long. The germline V gene has CDR1 SEHNR and CDR2 FQNEAQ (reference sequence). This CDR3 is CASSSGRDGVEKLFF. CDR3 sequence (DNA): TGTGCCAGCAGCTCCGGTAGGGACGGAGTAGAAAAACTGTTTTTT.

The chain employs TRBV7-2 and TRBJ2-7, with 7 positions matching TRBD1. The V gene's germline CDR1 is SGHTA and CDR2 FQGNSA. The CDR3 has 14 residues. Germline trimming cut 5 bases from V and 5 bases from J; bases unmatched to any gene: 9. CDR3 coding DNA: TGTGCCAGCAGCCCCGGACAGGTTGGGGACGAGCAGTACTTC. The encoded protein is CASSPGQVGDEQYF.